This entry is about one T cell receptor (beta chain). No antigen is known for it. The data derive from a study of blood T cells in healthy people across ages. Points from the study as a whole: Both higher diversity and more naive CD4+ cells marked long-lived donors when set against aged donors.

It was with a sample-barcoded 5' primer and a J-beta primer mix that a second PCR of roughly 6 to 12 cycles was run. TCRdb reprocessed the 5' RACE reads with MiXCR, giving one entry per CDR3 protein. This table holds roughly 680,000 distinct CDR3 sequences, more than 45% found once. This CDR3 region has 14 residues. Germline V gene data show CDR1 as SQVTM and CDR2 as ANQGSEA. The ends lost 5 bases at V and 3 bases at J; junction bases unmatched: 6. V is TRBV29-1 and J is TRBJ2-7, with TRBD1 matching over 11 bases. The sequencing input was blood. This clonotype originated in a woman over 75 in good health. The DNA for the CDR3 is TGCAGCGTTACCAGGACAGGGGGCGACTACGAGCAGTACTTC. Translating it yields CSVTRTGGDYEQYF.